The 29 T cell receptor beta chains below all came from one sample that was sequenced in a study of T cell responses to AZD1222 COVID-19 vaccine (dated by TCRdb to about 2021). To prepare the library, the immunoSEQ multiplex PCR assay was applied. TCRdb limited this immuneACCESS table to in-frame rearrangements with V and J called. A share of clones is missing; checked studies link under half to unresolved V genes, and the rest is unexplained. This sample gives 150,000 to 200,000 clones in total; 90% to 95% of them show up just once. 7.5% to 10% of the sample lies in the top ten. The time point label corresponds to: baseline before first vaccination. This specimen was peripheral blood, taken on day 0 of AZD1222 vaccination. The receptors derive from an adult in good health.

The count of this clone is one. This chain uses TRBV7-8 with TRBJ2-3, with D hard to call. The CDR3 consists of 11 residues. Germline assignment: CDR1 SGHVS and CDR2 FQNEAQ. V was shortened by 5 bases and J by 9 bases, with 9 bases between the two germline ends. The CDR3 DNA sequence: TGTGCCAGCAGCACGGGCCGGACGCAGTATTTT. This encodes CASSTGRTQYF. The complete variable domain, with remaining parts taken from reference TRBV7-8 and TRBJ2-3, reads GAGVSQSPRYKVAKRGQDVALRCDPISGHVSLFWYQQALGQGPEFLTYFQNEAQLDKSGLPSDRFFAERPEGSVSTLKIQRTQQEDSAVYLCASSTGRTQYFGPGTRLTVL.

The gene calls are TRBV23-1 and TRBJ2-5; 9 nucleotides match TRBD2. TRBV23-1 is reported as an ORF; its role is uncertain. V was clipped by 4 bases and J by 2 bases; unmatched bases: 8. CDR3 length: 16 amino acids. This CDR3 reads CASSRLAGVAQETQYF. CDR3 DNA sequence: TGCGCCAGCAGTCGATTAGCGGGAGTGGCACAAGAGACCCAGTACTTC.

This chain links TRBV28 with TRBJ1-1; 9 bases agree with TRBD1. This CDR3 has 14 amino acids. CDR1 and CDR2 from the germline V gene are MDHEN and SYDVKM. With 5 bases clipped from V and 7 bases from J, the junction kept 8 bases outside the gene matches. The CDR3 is CASSTIQGASEAFF. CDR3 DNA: TGTGCCAGCAGTACAATACAGGGGGCTAGTGAAGCTTTCTTT. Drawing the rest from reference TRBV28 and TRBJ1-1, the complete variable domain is DVKVTQSSRYLVKRTGEKVFLECVQDMDHENMFWYRQDPGLGLRLIYFSYDVKMKEKGDIPEGYSVSREKKERFSLILESASTNQTSMYLCASSTIQGASEAFFGQGTRLTVV.

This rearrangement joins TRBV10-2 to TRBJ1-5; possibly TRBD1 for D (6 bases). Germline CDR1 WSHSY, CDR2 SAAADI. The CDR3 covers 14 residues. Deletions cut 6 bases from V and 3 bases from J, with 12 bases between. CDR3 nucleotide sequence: TGCGCCAGCAGCCTCGGACAGTTCAATCAGCCCCAGCATTTT. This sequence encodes CASSLGQFNQPQHF.

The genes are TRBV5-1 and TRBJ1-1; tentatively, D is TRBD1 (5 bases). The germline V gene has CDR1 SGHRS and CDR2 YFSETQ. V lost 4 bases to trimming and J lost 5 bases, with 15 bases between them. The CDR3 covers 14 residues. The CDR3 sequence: CASSPSGGVTEAFF. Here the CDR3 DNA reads TGCGCCAGCAGCCCATCGGGGGGAGTTACTGAAGCTTTCTTT.

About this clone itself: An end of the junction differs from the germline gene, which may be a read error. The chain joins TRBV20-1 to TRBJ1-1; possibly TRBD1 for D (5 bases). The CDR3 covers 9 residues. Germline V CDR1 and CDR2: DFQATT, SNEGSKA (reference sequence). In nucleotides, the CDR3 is TGCAGTGGTAGAAACAGGCCAATCTTT. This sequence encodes CSGRNRPIF.

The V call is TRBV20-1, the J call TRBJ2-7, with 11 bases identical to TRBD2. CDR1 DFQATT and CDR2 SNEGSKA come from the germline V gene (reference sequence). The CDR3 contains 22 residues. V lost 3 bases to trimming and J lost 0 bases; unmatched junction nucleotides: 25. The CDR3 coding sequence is TGCAGTGCTAGTCACGGGAGTATACAGGTCCTAGGACTAGCGGGCAACTCCTACGAGCAGTACTTC. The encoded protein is CSASHGSIQVLGLAGNSYEQYF.

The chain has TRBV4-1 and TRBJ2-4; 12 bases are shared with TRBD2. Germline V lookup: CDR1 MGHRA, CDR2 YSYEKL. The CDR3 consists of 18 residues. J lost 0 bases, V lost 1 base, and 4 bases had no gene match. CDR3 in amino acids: CASSQGLAGGLAKNIQYF. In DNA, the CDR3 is TGCGCCAGCAGCCAAGGGCTAGCGGGAGGGCTAGCCAAAAACATTCAGTACTTC.

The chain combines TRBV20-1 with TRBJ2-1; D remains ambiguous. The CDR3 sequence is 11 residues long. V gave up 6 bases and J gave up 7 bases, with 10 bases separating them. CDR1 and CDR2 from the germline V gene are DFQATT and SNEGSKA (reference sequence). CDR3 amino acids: CSAEEWNEQFF. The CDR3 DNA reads TGCAGTGCGGAAGAGTGGAATGAGCAGTTCTTC.

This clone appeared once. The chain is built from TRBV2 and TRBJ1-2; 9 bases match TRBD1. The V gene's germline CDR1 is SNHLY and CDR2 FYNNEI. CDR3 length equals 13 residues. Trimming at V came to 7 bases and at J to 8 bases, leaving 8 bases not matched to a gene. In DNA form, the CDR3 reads TGTGCCAGCACCCTACAGGGGGCGCTCGGCTACACCTTC. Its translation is CASTLQGALGYTF.

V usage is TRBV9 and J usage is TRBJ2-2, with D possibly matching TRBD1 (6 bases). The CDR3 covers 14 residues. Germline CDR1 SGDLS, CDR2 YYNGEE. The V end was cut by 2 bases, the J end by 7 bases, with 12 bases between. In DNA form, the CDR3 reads TGTGCCAGCAGCGTCTCACAGGGAAGCGGGGAGCTGTTTTTT. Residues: CASSVSQGSGELFF. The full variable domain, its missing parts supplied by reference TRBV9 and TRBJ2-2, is DSGVTQTPKHLITATGQRVTLRCSPRSGDLSVYWYQQSLDQGLQFLIQYYNGEERAKGNILERFSAQQFPDLHSELNLSSLELGDSALYFCASSVSQGSGELFFGEGSRLTVL.

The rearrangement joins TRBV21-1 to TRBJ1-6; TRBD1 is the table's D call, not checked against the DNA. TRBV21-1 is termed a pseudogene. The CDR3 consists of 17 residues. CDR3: CASSPPGGTGDNSPLHF. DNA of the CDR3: TGTGCCAGCAGCCCTCCCGGTGGGACAGGGGATAATTCACCCCTCCACTTT.

The CDR3 loop is CASSQATDRGNEKLFF. The CDR3 coding sequence is TGCGCCAGCAGCCAGGCCACGGACAGGGGTAATGAAAAACTGTTTTTT. J is TRBJ1-4 and V is TRBV4-3, with TRBD1 matching 9 bases. CDR3 length: 16 residues. After removal of 3 bases from V and 4 bases from J, the junction contained 6 bases not matched to a gene. The germline gives CDR1 LGHNA, CDR2 YSLEER.

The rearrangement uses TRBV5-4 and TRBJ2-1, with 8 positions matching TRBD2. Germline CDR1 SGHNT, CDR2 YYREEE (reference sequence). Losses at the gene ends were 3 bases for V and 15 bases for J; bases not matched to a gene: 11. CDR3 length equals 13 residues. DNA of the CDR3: TGTGCCAGCAGCTGGAGCGGGAGTCGAGGATGGTTCTTC. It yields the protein CASSWSGSRGWFF.

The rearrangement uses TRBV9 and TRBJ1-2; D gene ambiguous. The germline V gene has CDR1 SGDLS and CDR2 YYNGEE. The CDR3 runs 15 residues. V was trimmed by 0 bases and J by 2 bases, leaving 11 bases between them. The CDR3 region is CASSVGVGGNYGYTF. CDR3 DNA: TGTGCCAGCAGCGTAGGTGTCGGAGGGAACTATGGCTACACCTTC. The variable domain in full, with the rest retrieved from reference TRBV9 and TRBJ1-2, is DSGVTQTPKHLITATGQRVTLRCSPRSGDLSVYWYQQSLDQGLQFLIQYYNGEERAKGNILERFSAQQFPDLHSELNLSSLELGDSALYFCASSVGVGGNYGYTFGSGTRLTVV.

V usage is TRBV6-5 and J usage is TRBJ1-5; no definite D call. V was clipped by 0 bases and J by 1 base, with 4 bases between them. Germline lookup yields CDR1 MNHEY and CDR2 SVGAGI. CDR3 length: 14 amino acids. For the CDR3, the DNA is TGTGCCAGCAGTTACTCGCCGAGCAATCAGCCCCAGCATTTT. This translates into CASSYSPSNQPQHF.

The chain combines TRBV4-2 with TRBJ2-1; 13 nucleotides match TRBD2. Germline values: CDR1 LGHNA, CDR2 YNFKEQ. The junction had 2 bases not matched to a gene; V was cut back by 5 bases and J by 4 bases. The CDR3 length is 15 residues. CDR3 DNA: TGTGCCAGCAGCTCGGGACTAGCGGGATACAATGAGCAGTTCTTC. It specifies CASSSGLAGYNEQFF.

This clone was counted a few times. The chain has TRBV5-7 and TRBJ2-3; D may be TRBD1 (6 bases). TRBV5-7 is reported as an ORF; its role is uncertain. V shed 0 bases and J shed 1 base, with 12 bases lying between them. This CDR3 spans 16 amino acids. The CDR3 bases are TGTGCCAGCAGCTTGGGACAGGCTCTGGGCACAGATACGCAGTATTTT. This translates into CASSLGQALGTDTQYF.

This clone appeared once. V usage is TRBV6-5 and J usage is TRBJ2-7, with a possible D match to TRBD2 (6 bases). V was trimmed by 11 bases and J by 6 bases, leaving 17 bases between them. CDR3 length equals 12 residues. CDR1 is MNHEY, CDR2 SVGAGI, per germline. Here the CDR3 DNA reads TGTGCCTCCGACTTGCGGGGTTTCGAGCAGTACTTC. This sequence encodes CASDLRGFEQYF.

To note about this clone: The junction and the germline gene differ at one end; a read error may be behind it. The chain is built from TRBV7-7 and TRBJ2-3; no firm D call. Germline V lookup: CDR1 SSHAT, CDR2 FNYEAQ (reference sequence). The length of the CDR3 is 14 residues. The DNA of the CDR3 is TGTGCTAGCAGCCCTCCCTACGGGTTGGATACGCAGTATTTT. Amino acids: CASSPPYGLDTQYF.

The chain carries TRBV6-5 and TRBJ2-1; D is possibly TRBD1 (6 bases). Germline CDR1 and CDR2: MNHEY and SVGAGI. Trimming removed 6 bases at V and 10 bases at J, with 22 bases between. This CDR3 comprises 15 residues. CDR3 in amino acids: CASRFASGHPWEQFF. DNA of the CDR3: TGTGCCAGCAGATTTGCCTCGGGACACCCTTGGGAGCAGTTCTTC.

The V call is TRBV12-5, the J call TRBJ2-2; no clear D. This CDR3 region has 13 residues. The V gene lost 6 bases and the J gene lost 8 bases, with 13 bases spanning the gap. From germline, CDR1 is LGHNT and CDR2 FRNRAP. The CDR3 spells CASGMARRGELFF. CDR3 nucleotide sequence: TGTGCTAGTGGGATGGCACGACGGGGGGAGCTGTTTTTT.

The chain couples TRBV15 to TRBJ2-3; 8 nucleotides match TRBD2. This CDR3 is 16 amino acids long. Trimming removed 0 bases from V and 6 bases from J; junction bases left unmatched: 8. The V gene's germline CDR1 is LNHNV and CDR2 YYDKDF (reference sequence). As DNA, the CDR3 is TGTGCCACCAGCAGAGAAAGCGGGGGCCTCAGGGATACGCAGTATTTT. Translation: CATSRESGGLRDTQYF. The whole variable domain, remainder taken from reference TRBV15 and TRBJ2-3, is DAMVIQNPRYQVTQFGKPVTLSCSQTLNHNVMYWYQQKSSQAPKLLFHYYDKDFNNEADTPDNFQSRRPNTSFCFLDIRSPGLGDTAMYLCATSRESGGLRDTQYFGPGTRLTVL.

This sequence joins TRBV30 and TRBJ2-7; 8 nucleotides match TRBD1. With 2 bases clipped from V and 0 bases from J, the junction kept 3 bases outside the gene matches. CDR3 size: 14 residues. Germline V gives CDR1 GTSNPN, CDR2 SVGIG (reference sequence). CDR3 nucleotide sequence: TGTGCCTGGAGTCGGACAGGGAGCTCCTACGAGCAGTACTTC. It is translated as CAWSRTGSSYEQYF. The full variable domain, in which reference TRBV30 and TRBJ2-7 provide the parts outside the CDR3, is SQTIHQWPATLVQPVGSPLSLECTVEGTSNPNLYWYRQAAGRGLQLLFYSVGIGQISSEVPQNLSASRPQDRQFILSSKKLLLSDSGFYLCAWSRTGSSYEQYFGPGTRLTVT.

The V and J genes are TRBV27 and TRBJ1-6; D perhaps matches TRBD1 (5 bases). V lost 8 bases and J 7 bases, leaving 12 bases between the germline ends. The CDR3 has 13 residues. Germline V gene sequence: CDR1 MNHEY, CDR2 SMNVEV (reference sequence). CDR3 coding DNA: TGTGCCAGCTGCTCGGGGGTGAATTCACCCCTCCACTTT. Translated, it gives CASCSGVNSPLHF.

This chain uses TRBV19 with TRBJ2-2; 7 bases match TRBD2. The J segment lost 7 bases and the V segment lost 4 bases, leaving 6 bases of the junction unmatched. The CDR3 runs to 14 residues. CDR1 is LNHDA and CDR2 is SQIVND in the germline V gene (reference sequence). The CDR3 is CASSRGRASGELFF. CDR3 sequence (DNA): TGTGCCAGTAGTAGGGGGAGGGCCAGCGGGGAGCTGTTTTTT.

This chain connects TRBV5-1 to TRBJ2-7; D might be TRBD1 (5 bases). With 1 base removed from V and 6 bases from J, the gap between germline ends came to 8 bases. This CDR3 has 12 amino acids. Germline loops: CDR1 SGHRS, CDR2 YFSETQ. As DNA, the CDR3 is TGCGCCAGCAGCTTGTCAGGGTCCGAGCAGTACTTC. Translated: CASSLSGSEQYF.

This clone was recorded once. CDR3 sequence (DNA): TGTGCCAGCAGCCCAAGGACAGGGTTCGGGCAAGAGACCCAGTACTTC. As protein: CASSPRTGFGQETQYF. The gene calls are TRBV7-9 and TRBJ2-5; 8 bases line up with TRBD1. The length of the CDR3 is 16 residues. The V segment lost 5 bases and the J segment 2 bases; nucleotides outside the gene matches: 10. Germline CDR1 and CDR2: SEHNR and FQNEAQ (reference sequence).

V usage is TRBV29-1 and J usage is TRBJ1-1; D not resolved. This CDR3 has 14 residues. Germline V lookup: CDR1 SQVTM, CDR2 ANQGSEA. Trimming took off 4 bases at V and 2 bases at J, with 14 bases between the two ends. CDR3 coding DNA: TGCAGCGTTGTTAGAGTTGGAGGTAACACTGAAGCTTTCTTT. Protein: CSVVRVGGNTEAFF. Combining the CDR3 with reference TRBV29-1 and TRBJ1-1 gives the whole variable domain SAVISQKPSRDICQRGTSLTIQCQVDSQVTMMFWYRQQPGQSLTLIATANQGSEATYESGFVIDKFPISRPNLTFSTLTVSNMSPEDSSIYLCSVVRVGGNTEAFFGQGTRLTVV.